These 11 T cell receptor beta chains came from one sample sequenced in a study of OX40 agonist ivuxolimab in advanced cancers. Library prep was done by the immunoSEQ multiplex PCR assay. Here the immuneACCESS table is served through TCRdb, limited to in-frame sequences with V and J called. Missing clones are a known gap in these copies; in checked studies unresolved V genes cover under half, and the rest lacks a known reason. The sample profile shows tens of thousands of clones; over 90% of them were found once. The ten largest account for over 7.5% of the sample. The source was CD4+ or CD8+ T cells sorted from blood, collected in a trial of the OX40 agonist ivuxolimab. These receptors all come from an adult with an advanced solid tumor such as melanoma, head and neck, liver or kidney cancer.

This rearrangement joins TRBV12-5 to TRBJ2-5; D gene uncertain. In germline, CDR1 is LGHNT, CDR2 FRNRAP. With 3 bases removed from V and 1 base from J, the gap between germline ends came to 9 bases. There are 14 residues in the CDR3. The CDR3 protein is CASGLQWAQETQYF. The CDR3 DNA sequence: TGTGCTAGTGGTTTACAGTGGGCCCAAGAGACCCAGTACTTC.

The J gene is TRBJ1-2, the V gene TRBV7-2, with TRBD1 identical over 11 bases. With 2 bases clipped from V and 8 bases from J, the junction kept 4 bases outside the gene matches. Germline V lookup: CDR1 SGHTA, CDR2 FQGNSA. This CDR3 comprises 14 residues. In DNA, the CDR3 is TGTGCCAGCAGCTTAAAGGACAGGGGGCTCGGCTACACCTTC. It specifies CASSLKDRGLGYTF. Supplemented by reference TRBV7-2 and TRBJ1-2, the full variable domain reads GAGVSQSPSNKVTEKGKDVELRCDPISGHTALYWYRQSLGQGLEFLIYFQGNSAPDKSGLPSDRFSAERTGGSVSTLTIQRTQQEDSAVYLCASSLKDRGLGYTFGSGTRLTVV.

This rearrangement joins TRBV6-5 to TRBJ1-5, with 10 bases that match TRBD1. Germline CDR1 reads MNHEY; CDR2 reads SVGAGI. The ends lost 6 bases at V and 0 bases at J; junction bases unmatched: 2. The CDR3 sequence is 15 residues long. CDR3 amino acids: CASSGTGASNQPQHF. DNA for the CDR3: TGTGCCAGCAGCGGGACAGGGGCTAGCAATCAGCCCCAGCATTTT.

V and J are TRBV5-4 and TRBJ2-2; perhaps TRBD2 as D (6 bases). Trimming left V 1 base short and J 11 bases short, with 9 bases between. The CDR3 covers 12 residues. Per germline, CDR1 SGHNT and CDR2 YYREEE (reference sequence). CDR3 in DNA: TGTGCCAGCAGCTTGCGGGGAGGAGAGCTGTTTTTT. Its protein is CASSLRGGELFF. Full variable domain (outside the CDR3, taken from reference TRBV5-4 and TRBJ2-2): ETGVTQSPTHLIKTRGQQVTLRCSSQSGHNTVSWYQQALGQGPQFIFQYYREEENGRGNFPPRFSGLQFPNYSSELNVNALELDDSALYLCASSLRGGELFFGEGSRLTVL.

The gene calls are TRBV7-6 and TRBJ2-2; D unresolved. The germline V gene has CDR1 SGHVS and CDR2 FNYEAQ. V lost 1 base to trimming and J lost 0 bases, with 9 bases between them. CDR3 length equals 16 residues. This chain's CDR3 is CASSLEQNANTGELFF. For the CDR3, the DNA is TGTGCCAGCAGCTTAGAACAGAACGCGAACACCGGGGAGCTGTTTTTT.

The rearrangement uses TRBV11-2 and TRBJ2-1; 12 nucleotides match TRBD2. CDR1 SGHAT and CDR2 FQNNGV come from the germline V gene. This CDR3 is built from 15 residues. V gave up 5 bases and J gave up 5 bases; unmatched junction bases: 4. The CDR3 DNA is TGTGCCAGCAGCCGGACTAGCGGGAATCACAATGAGCAGTTCTTC. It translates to CASSRTSGNHNEQFF.

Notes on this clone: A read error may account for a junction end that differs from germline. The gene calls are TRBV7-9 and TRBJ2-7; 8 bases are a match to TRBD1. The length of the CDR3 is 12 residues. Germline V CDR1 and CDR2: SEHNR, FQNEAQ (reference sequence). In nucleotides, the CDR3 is TGCGCCAGCAGCCAAGGTGGACAGGGTCCCTACTTC. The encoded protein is CASSQGGQGPYF.

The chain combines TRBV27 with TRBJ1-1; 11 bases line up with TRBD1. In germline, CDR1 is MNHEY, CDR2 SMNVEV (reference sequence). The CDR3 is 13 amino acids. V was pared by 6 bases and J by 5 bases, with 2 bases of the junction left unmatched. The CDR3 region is CASRGQGETEAFF. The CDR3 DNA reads TGTGCCAGCAGGGGACAGGGGGAGACTGAAGCTTTCTTT.

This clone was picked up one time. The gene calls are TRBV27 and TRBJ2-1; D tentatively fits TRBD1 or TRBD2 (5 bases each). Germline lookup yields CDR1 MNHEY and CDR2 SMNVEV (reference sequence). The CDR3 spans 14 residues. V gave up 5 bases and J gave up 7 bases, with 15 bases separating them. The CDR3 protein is CASSLGTRDNEQFF. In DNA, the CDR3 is TGTGCCAGCAGTCTGGGGACCCGTGATAATGAGCAGTTCTTC.

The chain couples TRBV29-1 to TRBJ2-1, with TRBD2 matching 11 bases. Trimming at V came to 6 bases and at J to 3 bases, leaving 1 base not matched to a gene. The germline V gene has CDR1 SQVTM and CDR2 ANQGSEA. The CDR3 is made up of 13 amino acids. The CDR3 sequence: CSVLAGDYNEQFF. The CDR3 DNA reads TGCAGCGTACTAGCGGGGGACTACAATGAGCAGTTCTTC.

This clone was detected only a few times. DNA for the CDR3: TGTGCCAGCAGTGAGGCGGACAGGGAGCGATATAGCAATCAGCCCCAGCATTTT. This sequence encodes CASSEADRERYSNQPQHF. The rearrangement links TRBV2 to TRBJ1-5; 8 bases are shared with TRBD1. V lost 3 bases and J lost 0; bases outside the gene matches: 10. The CDR3 totals 18 residues. The germline CDR1 and CDR2 sequences are SNHLY and FYNNEI. The full variable domain, in which reference TRBV2 and TRBJ1-5 provide the parts outside the CDR3, is EPEVTQTPSHQVTQMGQEVILRCVPISNHLYFYWYRQILGQKVEFLVSFYNNEISEKSEIFDDQFSVERPDGSNFTLKIRSTKLEDSAMYFCASSEADRERYSNQPQHFGDGTRLSIL.